Reported below is one T cell receptor (beta chain). The CDR3 is 13 amino acids. V dropped 0 bases and J dropped 4 bases, with 7 bases sitting between them. Germline-derived CDR1 and CDR2 are SGHDT and YYEEEE. The data were taken from a study of T cell changes during pregnancy in multiple sclerosis. Clones were read by immunoSEQ multiplex PCR, and TCRdb kept only the in-frame ones, dropping some. The sample carries 100,000 to 110,000 clones, 92% recorded once. The specimen comprised peripheral blood, sampled after pregnancy. The V call is TRBV5-6, the J call TRBJ1-2; D is unclear. This sequence originates from a female donor with multiple sclerosis, enrolled in a pregnancy study. The CDR3 DNA follows: TGTGCCAGCAGCTTGGCTAGCGGCTATGGCTACACCTTC. It translates to CASSLASGYGYTF.